A single T cell receptor beta chain is shown here with its context. The sample belongs to a study of blood T cell repertoires in COVID-19. As for the study in general: Spain, Italy and the United States supplied samples that represented acute and convalescent COVID-19. Sample material is recorded as cDNA or gDNA derived from T cells, B-cell-depleted T cells, or PBMCs.

CDR1 is SGHTA, CDR2 FQGTGA, per germline. Trimming cost V 5 bases and J 6 bases, with 11 bases left between them. This CDR3 spans 14 amino acids. The authors' processing: Estimation of nucleated cell counts relied on the amplification of reference gene primers. The protocol was immunoSEQ multiplex PCR, while the TCRdb copy is restricted to in-frame clones and leaves out a portion. Clone size and the V and J calls come from that table; the DNA yielded D and trimming. The sample has tens of thousands of clones, roughly 79% seen once. Material for sequencing was peripheral blood. This chain connects TRBV7-3 to TRBJ1-6; D perhaps matches TRBD1 (6 bases). This clonotype was sampled from a man aged 80 or over with acute or convalescent COVID-19. CDR3: CASSQQGSNSPLHF. The DNA for the CDR3 is TGTGCCAGCAGCCAACAGGGATCTAATTCACCCCTCCACTTT.